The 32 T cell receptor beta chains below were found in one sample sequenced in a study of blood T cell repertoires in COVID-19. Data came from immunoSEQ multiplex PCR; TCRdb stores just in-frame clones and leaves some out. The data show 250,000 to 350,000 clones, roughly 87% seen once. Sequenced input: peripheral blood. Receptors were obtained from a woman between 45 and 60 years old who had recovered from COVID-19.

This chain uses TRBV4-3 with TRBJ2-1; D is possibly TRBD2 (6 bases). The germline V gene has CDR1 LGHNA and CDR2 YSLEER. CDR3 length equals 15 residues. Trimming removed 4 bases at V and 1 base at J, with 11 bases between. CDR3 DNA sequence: TGCGCCAGCAGCCGTCCGGGAGCTTCCTACAATGAGCAGTTCTTC. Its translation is CASSRPGASYNEQFF.

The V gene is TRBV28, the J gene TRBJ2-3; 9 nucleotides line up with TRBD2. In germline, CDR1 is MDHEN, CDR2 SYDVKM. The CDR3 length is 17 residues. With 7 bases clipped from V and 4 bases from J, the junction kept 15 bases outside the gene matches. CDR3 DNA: TGTGCCAGCATCCCCGGCGGAGTAGCGGGAGTTCCAGATACGCAGTATTTT. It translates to CASIPGGVAGVPDTQYF. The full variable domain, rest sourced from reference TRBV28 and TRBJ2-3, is DVKVTQSSRYLVKRTGEKVFLECVQDMDHENMFWYRQDPGLGLRLIYFSYDVKMKEKGDIPEGYSVSREKKERFSLILESASTNQTSMYLCASIPGGVAGVPDTQYFGPGTRLTVL.

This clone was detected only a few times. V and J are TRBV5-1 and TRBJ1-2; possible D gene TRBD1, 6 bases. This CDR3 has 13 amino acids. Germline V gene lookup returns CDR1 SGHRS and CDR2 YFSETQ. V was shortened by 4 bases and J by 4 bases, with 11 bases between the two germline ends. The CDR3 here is CASSLTGLYGYTF. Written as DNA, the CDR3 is TGCGCCAGCAGCCTAACAGGGCTCTATGGCTACACCTTC.

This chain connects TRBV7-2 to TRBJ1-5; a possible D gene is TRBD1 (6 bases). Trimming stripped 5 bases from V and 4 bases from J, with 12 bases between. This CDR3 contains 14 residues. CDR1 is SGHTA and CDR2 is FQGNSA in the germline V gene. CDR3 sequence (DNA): TGTGCCAGCAGCCCCGGGACAAATAATCAGCCCCAGCATTTT. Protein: CASSPGTNNQPQHF.

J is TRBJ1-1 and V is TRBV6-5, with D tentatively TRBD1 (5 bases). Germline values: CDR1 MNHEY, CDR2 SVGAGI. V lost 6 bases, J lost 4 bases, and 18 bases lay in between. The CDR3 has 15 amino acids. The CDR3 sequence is CASRAMSGQGTEAFF. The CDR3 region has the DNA TGTGCCAGCAGAGCGATGTCAGGTCAGGGCACTGAAGCTTTCTTT.

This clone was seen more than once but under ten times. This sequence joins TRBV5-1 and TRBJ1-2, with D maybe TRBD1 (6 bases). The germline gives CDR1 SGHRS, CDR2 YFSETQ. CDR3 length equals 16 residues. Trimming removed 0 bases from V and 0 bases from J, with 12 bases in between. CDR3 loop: CASSLGQGLANYGYTF. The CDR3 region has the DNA TGCGCCAGCAGCTTGGGGCAGGGGTTGGCTAACTATGGCTACACCTTC. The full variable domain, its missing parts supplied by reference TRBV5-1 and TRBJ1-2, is KAGVTQTPRYLIKTRGQQVTLSCSPISGHRSVSWYQQTPGQGLQFLFEYFSETQRNKGNFPGRFSGRQFSNSRSEMNVSTLELGDSALYLCASSLGQGLANYGYTFGSGTRLTVV.

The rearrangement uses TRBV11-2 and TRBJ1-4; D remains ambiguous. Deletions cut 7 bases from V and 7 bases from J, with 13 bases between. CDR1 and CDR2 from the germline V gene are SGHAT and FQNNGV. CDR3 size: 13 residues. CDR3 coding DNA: TGTGCCAGCAATTCAGGACGGGGTGAAAAACTGTTTTTT. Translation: CASNSGRGEKLFF.

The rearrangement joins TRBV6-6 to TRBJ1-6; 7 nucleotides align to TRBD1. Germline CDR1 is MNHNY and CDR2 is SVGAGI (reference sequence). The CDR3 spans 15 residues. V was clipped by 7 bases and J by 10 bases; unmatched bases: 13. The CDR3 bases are TGTGCCAGCACAACTAATACAGGGGTCGGGTCACCCCTCCACTTT. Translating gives CASTTNTGVGSPLHF.

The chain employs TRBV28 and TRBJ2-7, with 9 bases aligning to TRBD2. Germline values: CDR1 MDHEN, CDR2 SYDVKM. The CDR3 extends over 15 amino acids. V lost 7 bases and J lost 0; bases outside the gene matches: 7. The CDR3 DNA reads TGTGCCAGCACCAGCAGCGGGAGGCCCTCCTACGAGCAGTACTTC. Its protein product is CASTSSGRPSYEQYF. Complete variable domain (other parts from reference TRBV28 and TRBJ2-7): DVKVTQSSRYLVKRTGEKVFLECVQDMDHENMFWYRQDPGLGLRLIYFSYDVKMKEKGDIPEGYSVSREKKERFSLILESASTNQTSMYLCASTSSGRPSYEQYFGPGTRLTVT.

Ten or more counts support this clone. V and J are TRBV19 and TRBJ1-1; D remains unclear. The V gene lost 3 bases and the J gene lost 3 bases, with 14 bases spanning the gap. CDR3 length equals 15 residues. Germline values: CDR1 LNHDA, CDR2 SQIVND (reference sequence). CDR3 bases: TGTGCCAGTAGTATCGCCGTTCTGAGAGACACTGAAGCTTTCTTT. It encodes CASSIAVLRDTEAFF.

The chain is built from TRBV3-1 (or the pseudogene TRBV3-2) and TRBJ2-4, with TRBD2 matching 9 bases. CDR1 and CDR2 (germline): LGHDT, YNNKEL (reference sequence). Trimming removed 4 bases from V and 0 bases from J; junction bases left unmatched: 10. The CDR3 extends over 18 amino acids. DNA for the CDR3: TGTGCCAGCAGCCCTTCGACTAGCGGCGGAGTAGCCAAAAACATTCAGTACTTC. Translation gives CASSPSTSGGVAKNIQYF.

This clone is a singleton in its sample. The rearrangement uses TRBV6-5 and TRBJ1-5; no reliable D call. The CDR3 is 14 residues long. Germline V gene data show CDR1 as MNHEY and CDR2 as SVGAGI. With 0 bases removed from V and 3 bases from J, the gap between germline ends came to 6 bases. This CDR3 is CASSYSSVNQPQHF. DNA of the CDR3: TGTGCCAGCAGTTACTCGTCAGTCAATCAGCCCCAGCATTTT.

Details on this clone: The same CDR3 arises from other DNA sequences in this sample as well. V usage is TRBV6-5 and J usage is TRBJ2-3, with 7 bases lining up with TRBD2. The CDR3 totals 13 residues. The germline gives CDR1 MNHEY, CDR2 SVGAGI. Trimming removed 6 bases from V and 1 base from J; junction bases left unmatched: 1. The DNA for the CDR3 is TGTGCCAGCAGAACTAGCGGCACAGATACGCAGTATTTT. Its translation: CASRTSGTDTQYF.

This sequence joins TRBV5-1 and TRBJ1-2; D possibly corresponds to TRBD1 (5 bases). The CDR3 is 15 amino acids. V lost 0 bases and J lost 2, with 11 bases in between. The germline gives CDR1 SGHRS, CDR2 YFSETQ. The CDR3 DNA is TGCGCCAGCAGCTTGGGTCGGGGGAACAACTATGGCTACACCTTC. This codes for CASSLGRGNNYGYTF.

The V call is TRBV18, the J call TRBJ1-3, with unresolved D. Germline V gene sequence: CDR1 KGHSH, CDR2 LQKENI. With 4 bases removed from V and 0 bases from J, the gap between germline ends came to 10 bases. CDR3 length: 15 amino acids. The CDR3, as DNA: TGTGCCAGCTCACGTTTTATCGGCTCTGGAAACACCATATATTTT. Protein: CASSRFIGSGNTIYF.

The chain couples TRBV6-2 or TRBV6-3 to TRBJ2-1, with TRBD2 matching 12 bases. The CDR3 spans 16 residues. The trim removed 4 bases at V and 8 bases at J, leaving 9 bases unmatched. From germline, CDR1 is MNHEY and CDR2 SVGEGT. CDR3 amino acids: CASSFPRTSGVDEQFF. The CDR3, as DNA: TGTGCCAGCAGTTTCCCTCGGACTAGCGGGGTGGATGAGCAGTTCTTC.

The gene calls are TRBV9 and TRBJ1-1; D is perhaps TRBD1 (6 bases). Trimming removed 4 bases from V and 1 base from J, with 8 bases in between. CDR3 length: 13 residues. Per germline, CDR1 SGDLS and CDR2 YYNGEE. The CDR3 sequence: CASSRGSNTEAFF. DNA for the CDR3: TGTGCCAGCAGCAGGGGGTCGAACACTGAAGCTTTCTTT.

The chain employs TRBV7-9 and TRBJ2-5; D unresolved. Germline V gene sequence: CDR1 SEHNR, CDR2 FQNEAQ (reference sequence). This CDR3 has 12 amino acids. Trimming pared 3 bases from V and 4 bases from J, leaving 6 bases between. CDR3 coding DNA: TGTGCCAGCAGCTTTTCTACAGAGACCCAGTACTTC. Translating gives CASSFSTETQYF.

CDR3 DNA: TGTGCCAGCAGCCTGGGGGGGCCCGGCTATGGCTACACCTTC. Translation gives CASSLGGPGYGYTF. The chain joins TRBV5-5 to TRBJ1-2, with D maybe TRBD1 (6 bases). V lost 4 bases and J 4 bases, leaving 14 bases between the germline ends. The germline gives CDR1 SGHKS, CDR2 YYEKEE (reference sequence). The CDR3 has 14 amino acids.

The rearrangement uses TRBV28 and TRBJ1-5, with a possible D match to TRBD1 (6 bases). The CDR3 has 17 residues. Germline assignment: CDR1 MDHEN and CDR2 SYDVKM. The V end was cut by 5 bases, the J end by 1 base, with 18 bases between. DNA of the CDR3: TGTGCCAGCAGTACTACCCAGGGGATGGTGAGCAATCAGCCCCAGCATTTT. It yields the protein CASSTTQGMVSNQPQHF.

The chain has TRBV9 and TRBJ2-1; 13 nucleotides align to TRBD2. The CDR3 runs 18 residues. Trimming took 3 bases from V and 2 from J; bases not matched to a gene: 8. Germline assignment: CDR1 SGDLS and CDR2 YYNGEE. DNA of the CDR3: TGTGCCAGCAGCGCCCCGCGACTAGCGGGAGGCGCCTACAATGAGCAGTTCTTC. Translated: CASSAPRLAGGAYNEQFF.

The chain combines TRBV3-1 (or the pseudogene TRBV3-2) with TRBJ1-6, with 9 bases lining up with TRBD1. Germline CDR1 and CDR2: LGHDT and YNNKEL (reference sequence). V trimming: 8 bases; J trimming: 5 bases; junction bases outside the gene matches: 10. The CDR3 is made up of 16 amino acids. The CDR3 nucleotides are TGTGCCAGCCGACCACAGGGGGCTATGAATAATTCACCCCTCCACTTT. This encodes CASRPQGAMNNSPLHF.

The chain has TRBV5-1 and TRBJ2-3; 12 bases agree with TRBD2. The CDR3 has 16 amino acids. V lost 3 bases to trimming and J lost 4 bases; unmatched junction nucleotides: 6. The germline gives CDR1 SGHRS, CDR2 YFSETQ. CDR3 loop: CASSYGLAGSPDTQYF. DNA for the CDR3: TGCGCCAGCAGCTACGGACTAGCGGGGTCGCCAGATACGCAGTATTTT. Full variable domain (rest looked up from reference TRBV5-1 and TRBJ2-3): KAGVTQTPRYLIKTRGQQVTLSCSPISGHRSVSWYQQTPGQGLQFLFEYFSETQRNKGNFPGRFSGRQFSNSRSEMNVSTLELGDSALYLCASSYGLAGSPDTQYFGPGTRLTVL.

The CDR3 DNA reads as TGCGCCAGCAGCCGGGGGGACCACACCGGGGAGCTGTTTTTT. It codes for CASSRGDHTGELFF. The chain links TRBV5-1 to TRBJ2-2, with 7 bases that match TRBD2. Germline CDR1 SGHRS, CDR2 YFSETQ. The CDR3 contains 14 residues. J gave up 3 bases and V 4 bases, and 3 bases lay outside the gene matches.

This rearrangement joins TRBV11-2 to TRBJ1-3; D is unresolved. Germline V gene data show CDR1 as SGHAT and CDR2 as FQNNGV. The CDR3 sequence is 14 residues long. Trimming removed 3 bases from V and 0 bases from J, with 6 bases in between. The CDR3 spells CASSLGSSGNTIYF. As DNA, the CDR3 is TGTGCCAGCAGCTTGGGGAGCTCTGGAAACACCATATATTTT. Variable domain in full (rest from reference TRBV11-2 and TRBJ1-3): EAGVAQSPRYKIIEKRQSVAFWCNPISGHATLYWYQQILGQGPKLLIQFQNNGVVDDSQLPKDRFSAERLKGVDSTLKIQPAKLEDSAVYLCASSLGSSGNTIYFGEGSWLTVV.

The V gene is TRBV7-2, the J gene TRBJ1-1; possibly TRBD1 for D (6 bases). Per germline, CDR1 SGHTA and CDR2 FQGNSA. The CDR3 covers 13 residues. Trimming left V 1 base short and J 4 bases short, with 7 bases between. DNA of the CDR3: TGTGCCAGCAGCTTAGACAGGGCCACTGAAGCTTTCTTT. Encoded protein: CASSLDRATEAFF.

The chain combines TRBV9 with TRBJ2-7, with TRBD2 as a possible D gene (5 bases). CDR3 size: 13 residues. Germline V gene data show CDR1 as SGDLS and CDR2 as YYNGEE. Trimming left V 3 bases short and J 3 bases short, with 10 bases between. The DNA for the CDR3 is TGTGCCAGCAGCGGATCAGAGGGCTACGAGCAGTACTTC. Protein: CASSGSEGYEQYF.

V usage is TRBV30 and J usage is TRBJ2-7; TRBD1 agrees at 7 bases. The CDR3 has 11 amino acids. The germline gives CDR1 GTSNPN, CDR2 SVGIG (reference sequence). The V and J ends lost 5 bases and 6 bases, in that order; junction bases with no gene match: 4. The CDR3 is CAWDRVGEQYF. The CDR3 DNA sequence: TGTGCCTGGGACAGGGTCGGCGAGCAGTACTTC.

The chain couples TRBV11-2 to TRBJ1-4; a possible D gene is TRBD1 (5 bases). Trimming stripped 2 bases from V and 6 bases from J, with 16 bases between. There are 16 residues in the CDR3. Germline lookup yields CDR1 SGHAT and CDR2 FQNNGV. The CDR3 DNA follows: TGTGCCAGCAGCTTAATCCCAGGCGGGGGTTATGAAAAACTGTTTTTT. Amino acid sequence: CASSLIPGGGYEKLFF.

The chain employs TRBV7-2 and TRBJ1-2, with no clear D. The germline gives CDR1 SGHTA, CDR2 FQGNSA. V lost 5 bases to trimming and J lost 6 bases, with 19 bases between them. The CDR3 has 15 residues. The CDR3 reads CASSATPTNWDGYTF. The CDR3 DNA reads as TGTGCCAGCAGCGCAACCCCGACTAACTGGGATGGCTACACCTTC. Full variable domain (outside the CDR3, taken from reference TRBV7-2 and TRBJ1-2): GAGVSQSPSNKVTEKGKDVELRCDPISGHTALYWYRQSLGQGLEFLIYFQGNSAPDKSGLPSDRFSAERTGGSVSTLTIQRTQQEDSAVYLCASSATPTNWDGYTFGSGTRLTVV.

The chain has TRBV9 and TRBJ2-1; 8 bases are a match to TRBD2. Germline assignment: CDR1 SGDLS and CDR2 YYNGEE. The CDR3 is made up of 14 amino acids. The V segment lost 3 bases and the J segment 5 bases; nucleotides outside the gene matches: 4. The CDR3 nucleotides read TGTGCCAGCAGCGGGACTAGCAGTCACAATGAGCAGTTCTTC. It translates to CASSGTSSHNEQFF.

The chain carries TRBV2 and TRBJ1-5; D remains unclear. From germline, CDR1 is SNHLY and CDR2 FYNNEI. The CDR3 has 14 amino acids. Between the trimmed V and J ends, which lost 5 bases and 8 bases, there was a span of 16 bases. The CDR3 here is CASSPLDRLEPQHF. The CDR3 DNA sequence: TGTGCCAGCAGTCCCCTTGATAGACTTGAGCCCCAGCATTTT.